A single sample is the source of the 7 T cell receptor beta chains below, sequenced in a study of CD8 T cells in ankylosing spondylitis (dated by TCRdb to about 2017). Summary of the overall study and its limitations: Blood from ankylosing spondylitis patients appeared to be characterized by a TCR beta motif made up of eight highly homologous amino acid variants.

These TCRs are of unknown antigen specificity. Library construction relied on 5' RACE. Sequencing instrument: Illumina HiSeq 2500. Starting from the raw public reads, TCRdb applied fastp trimming at Q25, assembled clones with MiXCR and retained in-frame beta chains. CDR3 protein duplicates are merged, each entry listing the most common genes and DNA. The sample records about 540,000 distinct CDR3 sequences, about 13% of which are singletons. The ten top clones hold nearly 7% of the sample. What was sequenced was blood, either unsorted or a sorted T cell fraction (not recorded which). The source is a male donor with ankylosing spondylitis.

In this sample, this clonotype turned up a few times. J is TRBJ2-1 and V is TRBV20-1; 14 bases align to TRBD2. This CDR3 comprises 19 residues. CDR1 and CDR2 (germline): DFQATT, SNEGSKA (reference sequence). V trimming: 2 bases; J trimming: 2 bases; junction bases outside the gene matches: 11. The CDR3 nucleotides read TGCAGTGCTAGAAATTCCGGGACTAGCGGGAGTCTCACCTACAATGAGCAGTTCTTC. Protein: CSARNSGTSGSLTYNEQFF.

The gene calls are TRBV2 and TRBJ1-5; 8 bases map to TRBD1. The CDR3 length is 13 residues. V was clipped by 7 bases and J by 7 bases; unmatched bases: 6. Germline V gene lookup returns CDR1 SNHLY and CDR2 FYNNEI. CDR3 protein: CASNRGQDQPQHF. CDR3 sequence (DNA): TGTGCCAGCAATCGGGGACAGGACCAGCCCCAGCATTTT.

This clonotype was seen only a few times. The chain recombines TRBV25-1 with TRBJ2-5; the D gene is possibly TRBD1 (6 bases). The germline gives CDR1 MGHDK, CDR2 SYGVNS. CDR3 length: 12 residues. V was clipped by 6 bases and J by 2 bases, with 7 bases between them. The CDR3 DNA reads as TGTGCCAGCAGACAGGGTCAAGAGACCCAGTACTTC. Protein: CASRQGQETQYF. The full variable domain, rest sourced from reference TRBV25-1 and TRBJ2-5, is EADIYQTPRYLVIGTGKKITLECSQTMGHDKMYWYQQDPGMELHLIHYSYGVNSTEKGDLSSESTVSRIRTEHFPLTLESARPSHTSQYLCASRQGQETQYFGPGTRLLVL.

This clonotype was picked up a small number of times. The V gene is TRBV10-2, the J gene TRBJ1-1; no definite D call. The V gene's germline CDR1 is WSHSY and CDR2 SAAADI. The CDR3 loop spans 12 amino acids. The V end was cut by 1 base, the J end by 6 bases, with 6 bases between. CDR3 coding DNA: TGCGCCAGCAGTGAGTGGGGTGCTGAAGCTTTCTTT. Residues: CASSEWGAEAFF.

This clonotype was observed a few times. The CDR3 sequence: CASSYLRREGKQFF. CDR3 DNA sequence: TGTGCCAGCAGTTACCTGCGGCGGGAGGGCAAGCAGTTCTTC. The chain couples TRBV28 to TRBJ2-1; 9 bases fit TRBD2. Germline CDR1 MDHEN, CDR2 SYDVKM. The CDR3 is 14 amino acids. J gave up 11 bases and V 4 bases, and 9 bases lay outside the gene matches.

The chain links TRBV6-2 or TRBV6-3 to TRBJ2-7, with 7 positions matching TRBD2. Per the germline V gene, CDR1 is MNHEY and CDR2 is SVGEGT. The length of the CDR3 is 15 residues. With 5 bases clipped from V and 8 bases from J, the junction kept 15 bases outside the gene matches. CDR3 nucleotide sequence: TGTGCCAGCAGTACCTATTTGGCGGGAGTCTCTAAGCAGTACGTC. Its protein product is CASSTYLAGVSKQYV.

There are many counts of this clonotype. The CDR3 nucleotides read TGTGCCAGCACCGGACAGAACTGGAACACTGAAGCTTTCTTT. The encoded protein is CASTGQNWNTEAFF. The J gene is TRBJ1-1, the V gene TRBV7-9, with D tentatively TRBD1 (6 bases). V was trimmed by 7 bases and J by 1 base, leaving 13 bases between them. The CDR3 totals 14 residues. Germline V CDR1 and CDR2: SEHNR, FQNEAQ (reference sequence).